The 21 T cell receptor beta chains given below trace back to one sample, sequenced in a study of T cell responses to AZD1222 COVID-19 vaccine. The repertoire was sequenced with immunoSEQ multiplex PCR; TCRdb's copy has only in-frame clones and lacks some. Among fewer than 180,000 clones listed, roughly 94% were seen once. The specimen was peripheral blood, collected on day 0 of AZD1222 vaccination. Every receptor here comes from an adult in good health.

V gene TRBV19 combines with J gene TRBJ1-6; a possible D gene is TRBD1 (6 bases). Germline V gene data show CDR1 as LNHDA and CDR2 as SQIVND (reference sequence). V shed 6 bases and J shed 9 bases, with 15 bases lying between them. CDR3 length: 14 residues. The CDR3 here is CASRHPLQGSPLHF. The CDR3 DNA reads TGTGCCAGTAGACACCCCCTACAGGGTTCACCCCTCCACTTT.

CDR3 loop: CASSLGGQETQYF. As DNA, the CDR3 is TGCGCCAGCAGCTTGGGGGGACAAGAGACCCAGTACTTC. The chain links TRBV5-1 to TRBJ2-5; D gene uncertain. The CDR3 extends over 13 amino acids. The germline CDR1 and CDR2 sequences are SGHRS and YFSETQ. V dropped 0 bases and J dropped 2 bases, with 5 bases sitting between them.

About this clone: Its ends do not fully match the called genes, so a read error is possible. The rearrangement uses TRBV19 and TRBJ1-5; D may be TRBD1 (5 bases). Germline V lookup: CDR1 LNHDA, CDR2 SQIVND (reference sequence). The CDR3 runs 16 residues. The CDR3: CASSLDRDPRNQPQHF. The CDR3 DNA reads TGTGCCAGTAGTCTAGATCGGGACCCCCGCAATCAGCCCCAGCATTTT.

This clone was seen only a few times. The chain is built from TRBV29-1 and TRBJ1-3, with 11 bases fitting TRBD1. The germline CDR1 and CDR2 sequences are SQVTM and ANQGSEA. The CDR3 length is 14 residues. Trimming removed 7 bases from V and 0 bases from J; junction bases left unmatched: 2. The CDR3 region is CSAGTGGSGNTIYF. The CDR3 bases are TGCAGCGCCGGGACAGGGGGCTCTGGAAACACCATATATTTT.

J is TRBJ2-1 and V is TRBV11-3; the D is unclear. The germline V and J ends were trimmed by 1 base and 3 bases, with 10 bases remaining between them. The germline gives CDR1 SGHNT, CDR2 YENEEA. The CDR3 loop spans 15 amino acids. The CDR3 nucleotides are TGTGCCAGCAGCTTAGTAGTTGGGCTCTACAATGAGCAGTTCTTC. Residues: CASSLVVGLYNEQFF.

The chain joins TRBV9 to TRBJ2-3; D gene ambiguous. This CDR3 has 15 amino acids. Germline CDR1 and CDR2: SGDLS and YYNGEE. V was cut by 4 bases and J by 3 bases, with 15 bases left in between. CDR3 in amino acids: CASSPHRLGTDTQYF. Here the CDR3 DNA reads TGTGCCAGCAGCCCCCACCGTTTGGGGACAGATACGCAGTATTTT.

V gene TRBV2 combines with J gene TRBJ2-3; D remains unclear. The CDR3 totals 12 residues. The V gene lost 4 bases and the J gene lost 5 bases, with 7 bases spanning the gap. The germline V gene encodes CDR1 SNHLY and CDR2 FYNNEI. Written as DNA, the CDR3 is TGTGCCAGCAGTGGGGTTGGAGATACGCAGTATTTT. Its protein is CASSGVGDTQYF.

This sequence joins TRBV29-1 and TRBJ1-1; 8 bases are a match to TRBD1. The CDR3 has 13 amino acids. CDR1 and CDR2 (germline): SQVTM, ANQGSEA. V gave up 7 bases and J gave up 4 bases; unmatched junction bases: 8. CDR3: CSGQGQGGTEAFF. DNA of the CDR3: TGCAGCGGTCAAGGACAGGGTGGCACTGAAGCTTTCTTT.

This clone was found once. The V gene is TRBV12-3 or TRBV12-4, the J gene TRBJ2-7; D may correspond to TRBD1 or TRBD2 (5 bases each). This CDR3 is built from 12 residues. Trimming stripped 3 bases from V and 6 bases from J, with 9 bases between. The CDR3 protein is CASSFSGTEQYV. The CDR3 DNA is TGTGCCAGCAGTTTCTCGGGGACCGAGCAGTACGTC.

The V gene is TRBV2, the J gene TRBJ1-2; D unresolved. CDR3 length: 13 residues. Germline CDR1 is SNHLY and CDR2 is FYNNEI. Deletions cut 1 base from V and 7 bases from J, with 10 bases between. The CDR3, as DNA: TGTGCCAGCAGTGAAGTGGAAGTTTCTGGCTACACCTTC. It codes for CASSEVEVSGYTF.

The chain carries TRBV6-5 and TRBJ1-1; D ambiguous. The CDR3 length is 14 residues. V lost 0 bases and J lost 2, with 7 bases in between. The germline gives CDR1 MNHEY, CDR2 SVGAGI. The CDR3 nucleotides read TGTGCCAGCAGTTACTCTCTCAGAAACACTGAAGCTTTCTTT. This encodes CASSYSLRNTEAFF.

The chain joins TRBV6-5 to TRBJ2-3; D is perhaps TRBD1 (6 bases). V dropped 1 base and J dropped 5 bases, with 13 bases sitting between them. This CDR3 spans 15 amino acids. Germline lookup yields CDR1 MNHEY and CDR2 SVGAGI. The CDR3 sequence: CASSYFPQGGDTQYF. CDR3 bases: TGTGCCAGCAGTTACTTTCCACAGGGTGGAGATACGCAGTATTTT.

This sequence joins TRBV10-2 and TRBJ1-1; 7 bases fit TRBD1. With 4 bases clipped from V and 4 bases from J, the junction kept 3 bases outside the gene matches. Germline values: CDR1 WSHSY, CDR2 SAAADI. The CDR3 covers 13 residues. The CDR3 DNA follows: TGCGCCAGCAGTGGACAGGGAGGCACTGAAGCTTTCTTT. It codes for CASSGQGGTEAFF.

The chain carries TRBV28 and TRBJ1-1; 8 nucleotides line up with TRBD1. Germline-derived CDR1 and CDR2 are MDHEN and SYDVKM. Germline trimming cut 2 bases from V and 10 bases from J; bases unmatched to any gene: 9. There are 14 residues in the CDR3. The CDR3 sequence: CASSLGTGQGSAFF. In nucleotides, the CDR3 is TGTGCCAGCAGTTTAGGGACAGGACAGGGATCAGCTTTCTTT.

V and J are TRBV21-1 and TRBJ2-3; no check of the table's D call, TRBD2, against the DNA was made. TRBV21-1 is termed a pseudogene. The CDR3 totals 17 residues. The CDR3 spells CASSKDRSGGAPDTQYF. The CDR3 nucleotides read TGTGCCAGCAGCAAAGATAGAAGCGGGGGGGCCCCAGATACGCAGTATTTT.

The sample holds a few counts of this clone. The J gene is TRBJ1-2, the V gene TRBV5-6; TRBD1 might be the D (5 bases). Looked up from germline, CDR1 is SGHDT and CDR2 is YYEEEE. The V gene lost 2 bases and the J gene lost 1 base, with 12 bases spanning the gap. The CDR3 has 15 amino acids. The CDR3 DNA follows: TGTGCCAGCAGCTTCTATACAGGAAATAACTATGGCTACACCTTC. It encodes CASSFYTGNNYGYTF.

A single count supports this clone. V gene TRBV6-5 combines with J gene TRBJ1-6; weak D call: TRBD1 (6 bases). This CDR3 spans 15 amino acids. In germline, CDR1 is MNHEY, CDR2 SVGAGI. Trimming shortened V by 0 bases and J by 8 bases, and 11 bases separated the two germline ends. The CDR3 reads CASSYSGGPYSPLHF. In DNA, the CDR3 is TGTGCCAGCAGTTACTCGGGGGGCCCGTATTCACCCCTCCACTTT.

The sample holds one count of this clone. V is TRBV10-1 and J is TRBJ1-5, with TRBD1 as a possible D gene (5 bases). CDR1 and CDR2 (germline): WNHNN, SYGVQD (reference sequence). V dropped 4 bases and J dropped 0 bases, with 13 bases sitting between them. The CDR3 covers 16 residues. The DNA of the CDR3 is TGCGCCAGCAGTGGGGGGACGCGGGCTAGCAATCAGCCCCAGCATTTT. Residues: CASSGGTRASNQPQHF.

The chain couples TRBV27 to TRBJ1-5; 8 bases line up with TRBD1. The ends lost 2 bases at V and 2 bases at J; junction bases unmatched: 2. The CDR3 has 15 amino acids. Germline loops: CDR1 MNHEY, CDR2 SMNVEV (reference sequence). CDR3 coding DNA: TGTGCCAGCAGTTTAAGGGGACAGGGCAATCAGCCCCAGCATTTT. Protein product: CASSLRGQGNQPQHF.

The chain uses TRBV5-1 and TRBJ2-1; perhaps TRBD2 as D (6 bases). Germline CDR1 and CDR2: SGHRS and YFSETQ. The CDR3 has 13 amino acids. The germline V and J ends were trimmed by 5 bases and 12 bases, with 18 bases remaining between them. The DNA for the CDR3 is TGCGCCAGCAGGTCTGGTTCCGGAGGGGCGCAGTTCTTC. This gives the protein CASRSGSGGAQFF.

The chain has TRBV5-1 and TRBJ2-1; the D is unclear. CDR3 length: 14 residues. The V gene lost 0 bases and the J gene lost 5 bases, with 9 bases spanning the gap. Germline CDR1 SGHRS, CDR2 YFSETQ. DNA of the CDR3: TGCGCCAGCAGCTTGGAACAACTCAACAATGAGCAGTTCTTC. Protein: CASSLEQLNNEQFF.